A selection of T cell receptor beta chains follows, all from one sample in a study of blood T cell repertoires in COVID-19. Assay: immunoSEQ multiplex PCR; the TCRdb copy retains only in-frame clones and omits some. Of under 200,000 clones listed, around nine tenths are singletons. Sequencing was performed on peripheral blood. These receptor sequences come from a man in his late teens or twenties with active or convalescent COVID-19. The CDR3 runs from the conserved cysteine through the conserved F or W. The D gene is left open where the match is weak. The size entry is marked missing in some rows and otherwise reads once, few, many or a size class.

-	-	TRBV29-1	TRBJ1-2	TGCAGCGTTGAAGAGTTCGGCAGGGGTGACTATGGCTACACCTTC	CSVEEFGRGDYGYTF
-	few	TRBV28	TRBJ1-1	TGTGCCAGCTCCTCAGGGGACCCTGAAGCTTTCTTT	CASSSGDPEAFF
TRBD1	-	TRBV10-3	TRBJ2-1	TGTGCCATCAGGGACAGGGCCGACAATGAGCAGTTCTTC	CAIRDRADNEQFF
-	-	TRBV28	TRBJ1-1	TGTGCCAGCATCCTCATAGGGCGGGGCATCCCTGAAGCTTTCTTT	CASILIGRGIPEAFF
-	-	TRBV5-1	TRBJ2-7	TGCGCCAGCAGCTTGGTAAGTCAGGCGACCTACGAGCAGTACTTC	CASSLVSQATYEQYF
-	-	TRBV9	TRBJ1-1	TGTGCCAGCAGCTCTCAAGCCTCTCAGAACACTGAAGCTTTCTTT	CASSSQASQNTEAFF
TRBD1	-	TRBV9	TRBJ2-5	TGTGCCAGCAGCCCAGGGACAGAAGAGACCCAGTACTTC	CASSPGTEETQYF
-	-	TRBV3-1/TRBV3-2	TRBJ1-2	TGTGCCAGCGGGAGCGGCTATAACTATGGCTACACCTTC	CASGSGYNYGYTF
-	-	TRBV9	TRBJ2-1	TGTGCCAGCAGCGGCACTACTCAGAGTAATGAGCAGTTCTTC	CASSGTTQSNEQFF
-	few	TRBV6-4	TRBJ2-1	TGTGCCAGCAGTGAGAGGGCAAACAATGAGCAGTTCTTC	CASSERANNEQFF
-	-	TRBV19	TRBJ1-4	TGTGCCAGTACCCTCCTGATGGGGGGTAATGAAAAACTGTTTTTT	CASTLLMGGNEKLFF
TRBD1	-	TRBV30	TRBJ1-2	TGTGCCTGGACATTGACAGGGGGTGTCGAGGGCTACACCTTC	CAWTLTGGVEGYTF
TRBD1	-	TRBV9	TRBJ1-2	TGTGCCAGCAGCACAGACAGGGGCTATGGCTACACCTTC	CASSTDRGYGYTF
-	-	TRBV11-2	TRBJ1-5	TGTGCCAGCAGCTTAGAGATAGGGAGGAAGCGGCGTCACAGCAATCAGCCCCAGCATTTT	CASSLEIGRKRRHSNQPQHF
-	once	TRBV6-2/TRBV6-3	TRBJ1-5	TGTGCCAGCAGTCCCTCAGGGTTGGGCAATCAGCCCCAGCATTTT	CASSPSGLGNQPQHF
-	-	TRBV28	TRBJ1-2	TGTGCCGGGGGGGACCCTCCCGGGGGCTACACCTTC	CAGGDPPGGYTF
-	-	TRBV5-1	TRBJ2-7	TGCGCCAGCAGCCAACAGGGCCGGGAGCAGTACTTC	CASSQQGREQYF
TRBD1	-	TRBV7-9	TRBJ1-2	TGTGCCAGCAGCTTATCTAATTCGGACAGGGTGTATGGCTACACCTTC	CASSLSNSDRVYGYTF
-	-	TRBV29-1	TRBJ1-1	TGCAGCGTTGAAATGGCAGGCAAGAACACTGAAGCTTTCTTT	CSVEMAGKNTEAFF
TRBD1	-	TRBV6-1	TRBJ1-5	TGTGCCACCACTGGGGACAGGGCCTTTCAGCCCCAGCATTTT	CATTGDRAFQPQHF
-	-	TRBV4-1	TRBJ1-3	TGCGCCAGCAGCCACGACAGGTACAACACCATATATTTT	CASSHDRYNTIYF
TRBD2	-	TRBV6-2/TRBV6-3	TRBJ2-7	TGTGCCAGCAGTTATTTAGCGGGAGGAATCCACGAGCAGTACTTC	CASSYLAGGIHEQYF
-	few	TRBV2	TRBJ1-1	TGTGCCAGCACTATAGACCGGACCTTGGGGGGCACTGAAGCTTTCTTT	CASTIDRTLGGTEAFF
TRBD2	-	TRBV7-2	TRBJ2-3	TGTGCCAGCAGCCAGAGGGTAGCGGGAGGGGCGGATACGCAGTATTTT	CASSQRVAGGADTQYF
-	-	TRBV19	TRBJ1-6	TGTGCCAGTAGTATAGATGGGACTTCGGGGGATCTCCACTTT	CASSIDGTSGDLHF
TRBD2	-	TRBV27	TRBJ2-1	TGTGCCAGCAGTCCACAGCGGGGGGGCTGGAATGAGCAGTTCTTC	CASSPQRGGWNEQFF
-	-	TRBV11-3	TRBJ2-7	TGTGCCAGCAGCCTCCTGGAGAACTCCTACGAGCAGTACTTC	CASSLLENSYEQYF
-	-	TRBV6-5	TRBJ2-2	TGTGCCAGCAGTTACCGGCGGGCGAACACCGGGGAGCTGTTTTTT	CASSYRRANTGELFF
TRBD1	-	TRBV18	TRBJ1-5	TGTGCCAGCTCACCCGGACAGGGCAATCAGCCCCAGCATTTT	CASSPGQGNQPQHF
-	-	TRBV10-3	TRBJ2-5	TGTGCCATCAGTGAGCGTAGCCAAGAGACCCAGTACTTC	CAISERSQETQYF